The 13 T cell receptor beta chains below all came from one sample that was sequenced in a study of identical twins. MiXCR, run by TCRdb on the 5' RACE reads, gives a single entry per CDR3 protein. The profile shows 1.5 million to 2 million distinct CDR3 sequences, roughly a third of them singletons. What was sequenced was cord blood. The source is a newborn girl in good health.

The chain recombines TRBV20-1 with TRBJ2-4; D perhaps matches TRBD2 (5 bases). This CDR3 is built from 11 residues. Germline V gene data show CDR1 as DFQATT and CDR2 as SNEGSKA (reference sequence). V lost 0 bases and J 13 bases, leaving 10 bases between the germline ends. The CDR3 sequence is CSARDRWEQYF. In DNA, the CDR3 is TGCAGTGCTAGAGATCGGTGGGAGCAGTACTTC.

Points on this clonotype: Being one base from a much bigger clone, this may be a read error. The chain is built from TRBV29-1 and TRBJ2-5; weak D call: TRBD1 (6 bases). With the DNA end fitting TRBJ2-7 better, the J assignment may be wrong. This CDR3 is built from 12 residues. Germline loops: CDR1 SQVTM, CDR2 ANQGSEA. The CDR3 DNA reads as TGCAGCGTTGAAGATCAGGGGTACGAGCAGTACTTC. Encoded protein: CSVEDQGYEQYF.

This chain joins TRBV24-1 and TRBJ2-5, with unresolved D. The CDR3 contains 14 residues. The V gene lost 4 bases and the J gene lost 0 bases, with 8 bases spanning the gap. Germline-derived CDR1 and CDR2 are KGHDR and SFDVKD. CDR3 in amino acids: CATSEGTYQETQYF. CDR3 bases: TGTGCCACCAGTGAAGGCACGTACCAAGAGACCCAGTACTTC.

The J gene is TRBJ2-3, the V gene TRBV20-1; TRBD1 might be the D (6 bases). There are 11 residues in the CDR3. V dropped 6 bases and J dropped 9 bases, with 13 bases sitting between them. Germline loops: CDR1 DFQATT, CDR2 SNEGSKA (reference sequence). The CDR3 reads CSANSGDTQYF. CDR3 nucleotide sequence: TGCAGTGCCAATTCAGGGGACACGCAGTATTTT.

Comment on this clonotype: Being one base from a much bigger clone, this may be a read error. This CDR3 is CASGLRAGTELILYGYTF. Written as DNA, the CDR3 is TGTGCCAGCGGCTTGAGAGCCGGGACAGAACTTATCCTCTATGGCTACACCTTC. The genes are TRBV11-2 and TRBJ1-2, with 7 positions matching TRBD1. CDR3 length equals 18 residues. Germline V gene lookup returns CDR1 SGHAT and CDR2 FQNNGV.

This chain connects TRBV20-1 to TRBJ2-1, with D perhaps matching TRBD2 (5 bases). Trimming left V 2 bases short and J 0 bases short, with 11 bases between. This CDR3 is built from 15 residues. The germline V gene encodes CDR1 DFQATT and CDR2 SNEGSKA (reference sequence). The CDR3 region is CSARRTGFSYNEQFF. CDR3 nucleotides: TGCAGTGCTAGAAGGACGGGGTTCTCCTACAATGAGCAGTTCTTC.

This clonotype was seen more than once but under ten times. This CDR3 is CASSDVRGRRMATNEKLFF. CDR3 DNA: TGTGCCAGCAGTGACGTCAGGGGGCGAAGAATGGCAACTAATGAAAAACTGTTTTTT. The chain links TRBV2 to TRBJ1-4, with TRBD1 identical over 8 bases. The junction had 12 bases not matched to a gene; V was cut back by 3 bases and J by 0 bases. Germline V gene sequence: CDR1 SNHLY, CDR2 FYNNEI. CDR3 size: 19 residues.

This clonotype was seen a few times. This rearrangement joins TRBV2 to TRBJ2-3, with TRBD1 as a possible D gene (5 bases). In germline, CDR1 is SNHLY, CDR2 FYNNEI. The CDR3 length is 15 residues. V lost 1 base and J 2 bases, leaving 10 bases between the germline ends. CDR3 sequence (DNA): TGTGCCAGCAGTGAAGGGACATACTACACAGATACGCAGTATTTT. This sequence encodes CASSEGTYYTDTQYF.

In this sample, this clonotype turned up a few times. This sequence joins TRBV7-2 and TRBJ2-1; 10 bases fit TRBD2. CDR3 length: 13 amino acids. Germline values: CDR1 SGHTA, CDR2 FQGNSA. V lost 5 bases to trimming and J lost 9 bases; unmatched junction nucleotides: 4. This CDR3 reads CASSRLAGFEQFF. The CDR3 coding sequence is TGTGCCAGCAGCCGACTAGCGGGTTTTGAGCAGTTCTTC.

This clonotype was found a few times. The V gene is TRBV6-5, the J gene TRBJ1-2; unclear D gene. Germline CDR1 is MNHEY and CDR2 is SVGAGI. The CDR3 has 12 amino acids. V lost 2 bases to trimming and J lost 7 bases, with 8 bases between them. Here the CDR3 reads CASSYNSGGYTF. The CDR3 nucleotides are TGTGCCAGCAGTTACAATTCGGGTGGCTACACCTTC.

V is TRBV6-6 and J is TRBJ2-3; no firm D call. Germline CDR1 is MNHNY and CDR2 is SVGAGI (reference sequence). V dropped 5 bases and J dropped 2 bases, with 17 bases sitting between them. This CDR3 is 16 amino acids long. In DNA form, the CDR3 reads TGTGCCAGCAGTCCCTCCCGCATCACACACACAGATACGCAGTATTTT. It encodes CASSPSRITHTDTQYF.

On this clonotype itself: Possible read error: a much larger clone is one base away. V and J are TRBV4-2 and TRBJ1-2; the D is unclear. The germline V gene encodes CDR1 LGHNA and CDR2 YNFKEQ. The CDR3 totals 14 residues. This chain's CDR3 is CASSQGGIGIGCTF. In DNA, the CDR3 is TGTGCCAGCAGCCAAGGAGGGATCGGAATTGGCTGCACCTTC.

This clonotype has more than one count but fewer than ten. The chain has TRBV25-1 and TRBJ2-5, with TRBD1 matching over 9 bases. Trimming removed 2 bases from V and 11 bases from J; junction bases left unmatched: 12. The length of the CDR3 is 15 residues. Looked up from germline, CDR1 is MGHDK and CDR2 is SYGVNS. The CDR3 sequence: CASSETGTGSFEQYF. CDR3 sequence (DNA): TGTGCCAGCAGTGAAACCGGGACAGGGTCATTTGAGCAGTACTTC.